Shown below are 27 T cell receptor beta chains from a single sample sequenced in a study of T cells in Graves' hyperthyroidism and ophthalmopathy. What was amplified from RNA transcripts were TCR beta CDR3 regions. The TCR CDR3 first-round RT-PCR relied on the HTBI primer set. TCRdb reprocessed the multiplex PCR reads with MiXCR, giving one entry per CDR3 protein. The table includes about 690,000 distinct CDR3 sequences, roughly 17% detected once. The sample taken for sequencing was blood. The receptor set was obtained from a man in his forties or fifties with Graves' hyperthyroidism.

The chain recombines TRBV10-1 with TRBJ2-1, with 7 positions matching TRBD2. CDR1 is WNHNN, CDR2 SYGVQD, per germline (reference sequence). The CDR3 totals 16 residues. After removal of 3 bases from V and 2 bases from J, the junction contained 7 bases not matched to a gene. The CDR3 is CASSDSLAATYNEQFF. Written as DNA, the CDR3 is TGCGCCAGCAGTGATAGCCTAGCGGCCACCTACAATGAGCAGTTCTTC.

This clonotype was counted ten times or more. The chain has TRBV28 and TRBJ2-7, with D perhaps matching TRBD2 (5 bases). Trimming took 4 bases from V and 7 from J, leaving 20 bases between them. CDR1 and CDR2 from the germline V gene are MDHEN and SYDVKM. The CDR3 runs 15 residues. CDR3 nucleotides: TGTGCCAGCAGTTCCCCGATGGACGGAGGTGGGGAGCAGTACTTC. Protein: CASSSPMDGGGEQYF.

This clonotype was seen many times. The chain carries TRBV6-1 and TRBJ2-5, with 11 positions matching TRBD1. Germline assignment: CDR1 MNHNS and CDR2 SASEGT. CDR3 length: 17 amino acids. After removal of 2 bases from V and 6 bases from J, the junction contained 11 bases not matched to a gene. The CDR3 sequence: CASSELRTGGAFKTQYF. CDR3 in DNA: TGTGCCAGCAGTGAACTTCGGACAGGGGGCGCTTTTAAGACCCAGTACTTC.

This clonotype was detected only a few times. CDR3 sequence (DNA): TGTGCCAGCAGACGGACTAGCGTTGCAGATACGCAGTATTTT. Translated, it gives CASRRTSVADTQYF. The rearrangement links TRBV12-3 or TRBV12-4 to TRBJ2-3, with 9 positions matching TRBD2. CDR3 length: 14 amino acids. The ends lost 6 bases at V and 4 bases at J; junction bases unmatched: 5.

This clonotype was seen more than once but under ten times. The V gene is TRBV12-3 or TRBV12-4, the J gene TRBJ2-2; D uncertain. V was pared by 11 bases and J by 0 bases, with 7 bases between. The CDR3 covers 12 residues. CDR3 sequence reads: CACTPNTGELFF. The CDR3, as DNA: TGTGCCTGTACTCCGAACACCGGGGAGCTGTTTTTT.

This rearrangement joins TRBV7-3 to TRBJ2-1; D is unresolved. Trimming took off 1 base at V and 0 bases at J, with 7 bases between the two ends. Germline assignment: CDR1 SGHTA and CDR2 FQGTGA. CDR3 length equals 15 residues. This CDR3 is CASSLMANSYNEQFF. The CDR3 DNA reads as TGTGCCAGCAGCTTAATGGCCAACTCCTACAATGAGCAGTTCTTC. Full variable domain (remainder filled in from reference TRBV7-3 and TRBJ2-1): GAGVSQTPSNKVTEKGKYVELRCDPISGHTALYWYRQSLGQGPEFLIYFQGTGAADDSGLPNDRFFAVRPEGSVSTLKIQRTERGDSAVYLCASSLMANSYNEQFFGPGTRLTVL.

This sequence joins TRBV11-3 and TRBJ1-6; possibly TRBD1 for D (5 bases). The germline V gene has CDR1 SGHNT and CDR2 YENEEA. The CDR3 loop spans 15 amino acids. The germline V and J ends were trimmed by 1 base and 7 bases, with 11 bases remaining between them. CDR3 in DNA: TGTGCCAGCAGCTTAGTGGGGACTGAGAATTCACCCCTCCACTTT. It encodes CASSLVGTENSPLHF.

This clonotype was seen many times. Here the CDR3 DNA reads TGTGCCAGCAGTTTATTGGGGGTCGCTGAAGCTTTCTTT. Translation: CASSLLGVAEAFF. The rearrangement joins TRBV28 to TRBJ1-1, with a tentative D call TRBD1 (5 bases). CDR3 length equals 13 residues. Trimming pared 1 base from V and 6 bases from J, leaving 9 bases between. Per the germline V gene, CDR1 is MDHEN and CDR2 is SYDVKM.

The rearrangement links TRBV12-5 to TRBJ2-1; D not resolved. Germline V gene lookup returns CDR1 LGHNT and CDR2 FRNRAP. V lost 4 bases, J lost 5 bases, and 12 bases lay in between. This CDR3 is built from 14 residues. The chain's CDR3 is CASGSGQLHNEQFF. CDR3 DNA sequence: TGTGCTAGTGGTTCGGGTCAACTCCACAATGAGCAGTTCTTC.

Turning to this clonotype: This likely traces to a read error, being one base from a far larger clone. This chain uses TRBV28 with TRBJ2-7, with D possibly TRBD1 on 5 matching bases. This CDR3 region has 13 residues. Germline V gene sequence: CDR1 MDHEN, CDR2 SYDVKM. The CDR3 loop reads CASSSADSYEHYF. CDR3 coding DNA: TGTGCCAGCAGTTCCGCTGACAGCTACGAGCATTACTTC. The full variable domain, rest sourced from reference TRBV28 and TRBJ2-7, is DVKVTQSSRYLVKRTGEKVFLECVQDMDHENMFWYRQDPGLGLRLIYFSYDVKMKEKGDIPEGYSVSREKKERFSLILESASTNQTSMYLCASSSADSYEHYFGPGTRLTVT.

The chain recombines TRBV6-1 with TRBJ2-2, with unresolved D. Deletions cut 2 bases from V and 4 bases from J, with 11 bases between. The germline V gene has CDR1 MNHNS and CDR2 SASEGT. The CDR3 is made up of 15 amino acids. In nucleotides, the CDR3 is TGTGCCAGCAGTGAACTGGGTCTTTTCACCGGGGAGCTGTTTTTT. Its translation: CASSELGLFTGELFF.

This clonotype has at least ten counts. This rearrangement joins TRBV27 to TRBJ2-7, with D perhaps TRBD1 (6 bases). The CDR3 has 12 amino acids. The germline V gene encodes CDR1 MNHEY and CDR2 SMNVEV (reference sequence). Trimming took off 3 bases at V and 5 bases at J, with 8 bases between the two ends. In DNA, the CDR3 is TGTGCCAGCAGTTTTACAGGGAACGAGCAGTACTTC. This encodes CASSFTGNEQYF.

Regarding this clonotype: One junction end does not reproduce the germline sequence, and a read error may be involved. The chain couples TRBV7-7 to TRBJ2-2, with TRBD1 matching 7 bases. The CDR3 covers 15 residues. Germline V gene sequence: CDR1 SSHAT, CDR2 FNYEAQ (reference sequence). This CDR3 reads CASSQPQGDTGELFF. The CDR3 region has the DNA TGTGCTAGCAGCCAACCTCAGGGGGACACCGGGGAGCTGTTTTTT.

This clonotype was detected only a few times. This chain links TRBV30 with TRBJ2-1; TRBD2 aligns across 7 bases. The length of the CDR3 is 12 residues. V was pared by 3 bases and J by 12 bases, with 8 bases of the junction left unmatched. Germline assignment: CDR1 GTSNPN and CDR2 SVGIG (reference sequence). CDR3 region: CAWSLGTTGQFF. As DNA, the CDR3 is TGTGCCTGGAGCCTCGGGACTACGGGGCAGTTCTTC.

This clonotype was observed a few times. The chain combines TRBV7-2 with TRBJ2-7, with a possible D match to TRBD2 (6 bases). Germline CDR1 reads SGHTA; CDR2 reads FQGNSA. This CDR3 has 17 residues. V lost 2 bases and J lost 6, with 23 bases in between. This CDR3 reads CASSLFRDAGPLSEQYF. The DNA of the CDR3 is TGTGCCAGCAGCTTATTTCGGGACGCGGGACCTCTATCCGAGCAGTACTTC.

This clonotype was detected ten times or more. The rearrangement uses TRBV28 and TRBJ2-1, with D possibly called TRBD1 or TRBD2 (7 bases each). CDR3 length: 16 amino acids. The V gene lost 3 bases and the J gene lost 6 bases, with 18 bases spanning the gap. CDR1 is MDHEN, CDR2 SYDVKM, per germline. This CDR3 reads CASSFGGRGGINEQFF. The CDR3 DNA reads TGTGCCAGCAGTTTCGGTGGCAGGGGGGGAATCAATGAGCAGTTCTTC.

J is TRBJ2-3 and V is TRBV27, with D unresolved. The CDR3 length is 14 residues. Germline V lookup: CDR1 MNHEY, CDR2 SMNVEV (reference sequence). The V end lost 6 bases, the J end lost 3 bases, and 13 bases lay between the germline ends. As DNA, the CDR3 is TGTGCCAGCAGGCCTACCGGACGAACAGATACGCAGTATTTT. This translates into CASRPTGRTDTQYF.

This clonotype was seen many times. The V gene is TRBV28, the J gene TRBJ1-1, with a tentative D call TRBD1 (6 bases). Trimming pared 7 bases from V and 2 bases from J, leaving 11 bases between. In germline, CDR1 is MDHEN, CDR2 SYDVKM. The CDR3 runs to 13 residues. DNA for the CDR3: TGTGCCAGCATAAGGGGGGGAAACACTGAAGCTTTCTTT. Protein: CASIRGGNTEAFF.

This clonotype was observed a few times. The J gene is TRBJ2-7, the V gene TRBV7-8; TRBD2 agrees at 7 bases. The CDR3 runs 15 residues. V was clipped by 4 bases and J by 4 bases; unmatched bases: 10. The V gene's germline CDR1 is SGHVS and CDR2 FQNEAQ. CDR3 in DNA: TGTGCCAGCAGCTCCACGGCGGGAGTAGGATACGAGCAGTACTTC. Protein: CASSSTAGVGYEQYF.

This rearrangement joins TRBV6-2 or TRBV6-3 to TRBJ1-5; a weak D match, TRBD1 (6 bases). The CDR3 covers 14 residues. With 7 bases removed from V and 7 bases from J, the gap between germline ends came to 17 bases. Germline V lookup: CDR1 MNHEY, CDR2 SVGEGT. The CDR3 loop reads CASTFPGDGQPQHF. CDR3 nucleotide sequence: TGTGCCAGCACTTTCCCAGGGGACGGGCAGCCCCAGCATTTT.

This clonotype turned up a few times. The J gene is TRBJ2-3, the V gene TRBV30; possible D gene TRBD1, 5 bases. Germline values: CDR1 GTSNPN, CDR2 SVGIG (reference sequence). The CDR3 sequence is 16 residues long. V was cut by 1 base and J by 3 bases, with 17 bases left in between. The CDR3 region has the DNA TGTGCCTGGAGTGCAAAAAAGACAGTTTCAACAGATACGCAGTATTTT. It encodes CAWSAKKTVSTDTQYF.

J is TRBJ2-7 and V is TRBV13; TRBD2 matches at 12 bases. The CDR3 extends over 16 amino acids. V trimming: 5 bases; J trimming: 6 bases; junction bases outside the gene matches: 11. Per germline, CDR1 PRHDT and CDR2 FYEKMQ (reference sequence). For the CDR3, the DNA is TGTGCCAGCAGCCTCCAGGGACTAGCGGGCGGAGGCGAGCAGTACTTC. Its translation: CASSLQGLAGGGEQYF.

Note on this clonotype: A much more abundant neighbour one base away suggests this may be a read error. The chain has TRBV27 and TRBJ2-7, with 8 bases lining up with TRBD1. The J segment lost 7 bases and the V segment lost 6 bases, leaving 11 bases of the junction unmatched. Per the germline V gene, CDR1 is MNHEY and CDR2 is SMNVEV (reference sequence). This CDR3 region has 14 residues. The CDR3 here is CASRLRTGSREQYF. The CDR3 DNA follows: TGTGCCAGCAGACTAAGGACAGGGAGCAGGGAGCAGTACTTC.

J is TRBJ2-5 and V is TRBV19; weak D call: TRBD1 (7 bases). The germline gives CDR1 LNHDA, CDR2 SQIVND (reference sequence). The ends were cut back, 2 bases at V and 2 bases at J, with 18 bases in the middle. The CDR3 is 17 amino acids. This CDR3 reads CASSIRGTVLRQETQYF. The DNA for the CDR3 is TGTGCCAGTAGTATACGGGGGACAGTATTGAGGCAAGAGACCCAGTACTTC. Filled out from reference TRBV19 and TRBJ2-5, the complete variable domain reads DGGITQSPKYLFRKEGQNVTLSCEQNLNHDAMYWYRQDPGQGLRLIYYSQIVNDFQKGDIAEGYSVSREKKESFPLTVTSAQKNPTAFYLCASSIRGTVLRQETQYFGPGTRLLVL.

CDR3 region: CASSEWPGLKTNQPQHF. DNA for the CDR3: TGTGCCAGCAGTGAATGGCCCGGACTCAAAACAAATCAGCCCCAGCATTTT. The genes are TRBV6-1 and TRBJ1-5; D unclear. The ends were cut back, 2 bases at V and 4 bases at J, with 18 bases in the middle. The CDR3 contains 17 residues. Germline-derived CDR1 and CDR2 are MNHNS and SASEGT.

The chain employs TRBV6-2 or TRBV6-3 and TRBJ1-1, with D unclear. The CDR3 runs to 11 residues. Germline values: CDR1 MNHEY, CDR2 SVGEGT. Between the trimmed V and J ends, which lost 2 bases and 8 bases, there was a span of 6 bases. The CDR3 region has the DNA TGTGCCAGCAGTTACCTAGTAGAAGCTTTCTTT. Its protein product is CASSYLVEAFF.

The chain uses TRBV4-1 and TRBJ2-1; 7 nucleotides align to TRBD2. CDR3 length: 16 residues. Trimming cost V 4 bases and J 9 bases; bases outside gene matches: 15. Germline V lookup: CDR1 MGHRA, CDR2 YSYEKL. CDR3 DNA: TGCGCCAGCAGCCCCAGCGGGATTAGTTTATCGGTTGAGCAGTTCTTC. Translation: CASSPSGISLSVEQFF.